The rows below give T cell receptor beta chains drawn from one sample of a study of cytomegalovirus exposure and HLA in healthy donors. Here immunoSEQ multiplex PCR was the method, and the copy in TCRdb shows in-frame clones only, minus some. Altogether some 44,000 clones are present, 75% to 90% being singletons, with the ten largest covering 8%. Source material: PBMCs. The origin of the receptors is a woman in her forties in good health and CMV-seropositive. Both conserved end residues are part of each CDR3. D genes are given only for firm matches. The size of a clone is reported for some rows only, either as once, few or many, or as a class for expanded clones.

D	J	size	V	DNA	CDR3
TRBD1	TRBJ1-6	few	TRBV7-9	TGTGCCAGCAGCTCGGACAGGGGTTATAATTCACCCCTCCACTTT	CASSSDRGYNSPLHF
-	TRBJ1-5	-	TRBV7-8	TGTGCCAGCAGCTTAGCTGTGGACAATTCAAACAATCAGCCCCAGCATTTT	CASSLAVDNSNNQPQHF
TRBD1	TRBJ2-7	few	TRBV5-5	TGTGCCAGCAGCCCCAACCCGGGACAGGGGGTTTACGAGCAGTACTTC	CASSPNPGQGVYEQYF
-	TRBJ2-7	-	TRBV6-1	TGTGCCAGCAGTCCCCAGGCCTTTTCCTACGAGCAGTACTTC	CASSPQAFSYEQYF
-	TRBJ2-3	once	TRBV11-1	TGTGCCAGCAGTGAAGGGGGTACGCAGTATTTT	CASSEGGTQYF
TRBD1	TRBJ2-7	-	TRBV6-1	TGTGCCAGCAGTGTACAGGGGGTAATCTACGAGCAGTACTTC	CASSVQGVIYEQYF
-	TRBJ2-1	-	TRBV27	TGTGCCAGCAGCCGCGGAGGCATCACCTACAATGAGCAGTTCTTC	CASSRGGITYNEQFF
-	TRBJ2-7	-	TRBV6-1	TGTGCCAGCAGTGAAGGAGCACTTACCTCCTACGAGCAGTACTTC	CASSEGALTSYEQYF
-	TRBJ1-1	-	TRBV2	TGTGCCAGCAGTCAGACAGCTACCTATGAAGCTTTCTTT	CASSQTATYEAFF
TRBD1	TRBJ2-2	-	TRBV11-2	TGTGCCAGCAGCACCGGGACAGGGGGCAGGGGCGGGGAGCTGTTTTTT	CASSTGTGGRGGELFF
-	TRBJ1-2	-	TRBV6-1	TGTGCCAGCAGTGAGGCCGGAAGGGGCTATGGCTACACCTTC	CASSEAGRGYGYTF
TRBD1	TRBJ1-6	-	TRBV9	TGTGCCAGCAGCCCTCAAGGGGGCAATTCACCCCTCCACTTT	CASSPQGGNSPLHF